These 16 T cell receptor beta chains share one sample of origin, sequenced in a study of shared clonotypes between healthy human individuals. Libraries were prepared by immunoSEQ multiplex PCR; TCRdb keeps only in-frame clonotypes and omits some of them. In the table there are about 1.9 million clones, just over 90% of which are singletons. Naive CD8 populations comprised CD45RO-negative cells positively selected for CCR7, excluding terminally differentiated effector memory CD45RA+ cells. The specimen was naive CD8+ T cells from PBMCs. These TCRs come from a man between 18 and 35 years old in good health. Some clones in this sample may be carry-over from other donors' samples.

V and J are TRBV15 and TRBJ1-5; D possibly corresponds to TRBD1 (5 bases). The CDR3 spans 14 residues. Germline CDR1 and CDR2: LNHNV and YYDKDF (reference sequence). The germline V and J ends were trimmed by 1 base and 2 bases, with 6 bases remaining between them. The DNA for the CDR3 is TGTGCCACCAGCAGAGGGGGGGGCAATCAGCCCCAGCATTTT. Its translation: CATSRGGGNQPQHF.

Comments on this clone: The same CDR3 arises from other DNA sequences in this sample as well. The chain recombines TRBV27 with TRBJ2-1; TRBD1 matches at 9 bases. The CDR3 has 13 amino acids. V lost 9 bases, J lost 3 bases, and 3 bases stayed unmatched. CDR1 is MNHEY and CDR2 is SMNVEV in the germline V gene (reference sequence). In DNA form, the CDR3 reads TGTGCCAGTAAGGACAGGGGCTACAATGAGCAGTTCTTC. This sequence encodes CASKDRGYNEQFF.

The chain recombines TRBV28 with TRBJ2-7, with D possibly TRBD1 on 5 matching bases. The CDR3 has 14 residues. Trimming took off 6 bases at V and 2 bases at J, with 14 bases between the two ends. From germline, CDR1 is MDHEN and CDR2 SYDVKM. The CDR3 here is CASRPQGGTYEQYF. In DNA, the CDR3 is TGTGCCAGCAGACCGCAGGGTGGCACCTACGAGCAGTACTTC.

This clone appeared a single time. The rearrangement links TRBV6-5 to TRBJ2-1, with D perhaps matching TRBD2 (7 bases). The germline V gene has CDR1 MNHEY and CDR2 SVGAGI. The CDR3 covers 15 residues. Between the trimmed V and J ends, which lost 2 bases and 2 bases, there was a span of 10 bases. CDR3 protein: CASSYRGGAYNEQFF. For the CDR3, the DNA is TGTGCCAGCAGTTACCGCGGGGGCGCCTACAATGAGCAGTTCTTC.

The chain links TRBV7-2 to TRBJ1-1, with no clear D. The germline V gene has CDR1 SGHTA and CDR2 FQGNSA. The CDR3 is made up of 15 amino acids. Between the trimmed V and J ends, which lost 1 base and 0 bases, there was a span of 9 bases. In nucleotides, the CDR3 is TGTGCCAGCAGCTTAGACAGAAGGGTGAACACTGAAGCTTTCTTT. As protein: CASSLDRRVNTEAFF.

V is TRBV5-6 and J is TRBJ2-3; D ambiguous. This CDR3 is built from 18 residues. The V gene's germline CDR1 is SGHDT and CDR2 YYEEEE. Trimming stripped 0 bases from V and 6 bases from J, with 23 bases between. CDR3 sequence reads: CASSLDVGPIIHSDTQYF. The CDR3 DNA follows: TGTGCCAGCAGCTTGGATGTCGGGCCCATAATACACAGTGATACGCAGTATTTT.

The rearrangement uses TRBV5-1 and TRBJ1-1; D remains unclear. Germline CDR1 and CDR2: SGHRS and YFSETQ. CDR3 length: 15 residues. V shed 5 bases and J shed 0 bases, with 14 bases lying between them. Here the CDR3 reads CASSSLNLMNTEAFF. In DNA, the CDR3 is TGCGCCAGCAGTAGTTTAAACCTTATGAACACTGAAGCTTTCTTT.

The V call is TRBV28, the J call TRBJ2-7, with D tentatively TRBD2 (5 bases). The germline gives CDR1 MDHEN, CDR2 SYDVKM. The ends were cut back, 5 bases at V and 7 bases at J, with 21 bases in the middle. The CDR3 runs 15 residues. The CDR3: CASSLLRTGLGEQYF. CDR3 DNA sequence: TGTGCCAGCAGTCTATTAAGGACGGGATTGGGTGAGCAGTACTTC.

This clone was counted once. The rearrangement joins TRBV27 to TRBJ2-2, with a possible D match to TRBD2 (6 bases). Trimming shortened V by 5 bases and J by 3 bases, and 13 bases separated the two germline ends. Germline-derived CDR1 and CDR2 are MNHEY and SMNVEV (reference sequence). The CDR3 has 15 residues. The CDR3 DNA is TGTGCCAGCAGTCCATCTTGGAGGGACACCGGGGAGCTGTTTTTT. Translated: CASSPSWRDTGELFF.

This rearrangement joins TRBV6-6 to TRBJ2-7; D is unclear. V lost 5 bases and J lost 6, with 11 bases in between. This CDR3 has 12 amino acids. Germline CDR1 is MNHNY and CDR2 is SVGAGI (reference sequence). CDR3 protein: CASSPSRLEQYF. The CDR3 region has the DNA TGTGCCAGCAGTCCTTCGAGGCTCGAGCAGTACTTC.

In its sample, this clone was seen a few times. Additional DNA sequences in this sample encode the identical CDR3. V gene TRBV5-1 combines with J gene TRBJ2-7; 12 bases line up with TRBD2. V lost 4 bases, J lost 1 base, and 3 bases stayed unmatched. From germline, CDR1 is SGHRS and CDR2 YFSETQ. The CDR3 runs 15 residues. The CDR3 bases are TGCGCCAGCAGCCCAACTAGCGGGGGGTCCTACGAGCAGTACTTC. Translated: CASSPTSGGSYEQYF. The whole variable domain, remainder taken from reference TRBV5-1 and TRBJ2-7, is KAGVTQTPRYLIKTRGQQVTLSCSPISGHRSVSWYQQTPGQGLQFLFEYFSETQRNKGNFPGRFSGRQFSNSRSEMNVSTLELGDSALYLCASSPTSGGSYEQYFGPGTRLTVT.

V usage is TRBV29-1 and J usage is TRBJ1-2, with 7 positions matching TRBD1. With 5 bases clipped from V and 2 bases from J, the junction kept 11 bases outside the gene matches. CDR3 length: 15 residues. Germline V lookup: CDR1 SQVTM, CDR2 ANQGSEA. DNA for the CDR3: TGCAGCGTTATACCTCCGGCAGGGGGAAACTATGGCTACACCTTC. As protein: CSVIPPAGGNYGYTF.

The chain uses TRBV13 and TRBJ1-2; D possibly corresponds to TRBD1 (5 bases). The CDR3 is made up of 15 amino acids. In germline, CDR1 is PRHDT, CDR2 FYEKMQ (reference sequence). V gave up 0 bases and J gave up 5 bases, with 13 bases separating them. CDR3 sequence: CASSLGRGGWYGYTF. Here the CDR3 DNA reads TGTGCCAGCAGCTTAGGCCGGGGGGGATGGTATGGCTACACCTTC. Filled out from reference TRBV13 and TRBJ1-2, the complete variable domain reads AAGVIQSPRHLIKEKRETATLKCYPIPRHDTVYWYQQGPGQDPQFLISFYEKMQSDKGSIPDRFSAQQFSDYHSELNMSSLELGDSALYFCASSLGRGGWYGYTFGSGTRLTVV.

Comments on this clone: Other DNA variants within this sample encode the same CDR3. V and J are TRBV9 and TRBJ1-1; D gene uncertain. The CDR3 covers 13 residues. V was cut by 0 bases and J by 1 base, with 4 bases left in between. In germline, CDR1 is SGDLS, CDR2 YYNGEE. The CDR3, as DNA: TGTGCCAGCAGCGTAGGACCGAACACTGAAGCTTTCTTT. The encoded protein is CASSVGPNTEAFF. Filled out from reference TRBV9 and TRBJ1-1, the complete variable domain reads DSGVTQTPKHLITATGQRVTLRCSPRSGDLSVYWYQQSLDQGLQFLIQYYNGEERAKGNILERFSAQQFPDLHSELNLSSLELGDSALYFCASSVGPNTEAFFGQGTRLTVV.

This rearrangement joins TRBV9 to TRBJ2-5; D is unclear. This CDR3 spans 15 amino acids. Per germline, CDR1 SGDLS and CDR2 YYNGEE. The V end lost 4 bases, the J end lost 1 base, and 14 bases lay between the germline ends. Here the CDR3 DNA reads TGTGCCAGCAGCTTCCCCTCCGCGGCCCAAGAGACCCAGTACTTC. As protein: CASSFPSAAQETQYF.

The chain has TRBV19 and TRBJ2-7; 7 positions agree with TRBD2. Per germline, CDR1 LNHDA and CDR2 SQIVND (reference sequence). The CDR3 is 15 residues long. Germline trimming cut 9 bases from V and 3 bases from J; bases unmatched to any gene: 14. The CDR3 region is CASSYRGVRIYEQYF. For the CDR3, the DNA is TGTGCCAGCTCATACCGGGGGGTGAGAATCTACGAGCAGTACTTC.